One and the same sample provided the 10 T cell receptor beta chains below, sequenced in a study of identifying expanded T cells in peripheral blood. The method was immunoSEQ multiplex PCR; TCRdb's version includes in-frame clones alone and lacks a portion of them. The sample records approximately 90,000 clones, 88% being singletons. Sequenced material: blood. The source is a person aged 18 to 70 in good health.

CDR3 loop: CSVEGRSSLSGNTIYF. DNA of the CDR3: TGCAGCGTTGAGGGCAGGTCCAGCCTCTCTGGAAACACCATATATTTT. This chain links TRBV29-1 with TRBJ1-3; D not certain. This CDR3 comprises 16 residues. Trimming removed 3 bases from V and 0 bases from J, with 15 bases in between. The germline V gene has CDR1 SQVTM and CDR2 ANQGSEA.

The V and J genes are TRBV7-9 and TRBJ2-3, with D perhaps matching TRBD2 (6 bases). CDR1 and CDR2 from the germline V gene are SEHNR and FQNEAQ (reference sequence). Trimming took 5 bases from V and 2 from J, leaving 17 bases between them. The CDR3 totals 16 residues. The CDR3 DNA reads TGTGCCAGCAGCCTCAGTGAGGGACTCAACACAGATACGCAGTATTTT. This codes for CASSLSEGLNTDTQYF.

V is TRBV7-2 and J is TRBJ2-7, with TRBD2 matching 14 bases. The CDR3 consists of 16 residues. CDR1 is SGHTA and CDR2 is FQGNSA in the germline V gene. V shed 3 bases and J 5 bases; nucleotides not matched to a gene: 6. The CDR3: CASSLTSGRALNEQYF. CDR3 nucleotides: TGTGCCAGCAGCTTGACTAGCGGGAGGGCCCTGAACGAGCAGTACTTC.

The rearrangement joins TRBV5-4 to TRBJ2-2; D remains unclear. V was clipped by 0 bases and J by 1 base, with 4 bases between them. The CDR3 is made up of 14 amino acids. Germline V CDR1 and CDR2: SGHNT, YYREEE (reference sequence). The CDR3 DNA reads TGTGCCAGCAGCTTGGAACTGAACACCGGGGAGCTGTTTTTT. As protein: CASSLELNTGELFF.

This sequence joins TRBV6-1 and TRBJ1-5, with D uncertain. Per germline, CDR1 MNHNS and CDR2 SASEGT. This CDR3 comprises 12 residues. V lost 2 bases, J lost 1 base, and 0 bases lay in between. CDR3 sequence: CASSESNQPQHF. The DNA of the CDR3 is TGTGCCAGCAGTGAAAGCAATCAGCCCCAGCATTTT.

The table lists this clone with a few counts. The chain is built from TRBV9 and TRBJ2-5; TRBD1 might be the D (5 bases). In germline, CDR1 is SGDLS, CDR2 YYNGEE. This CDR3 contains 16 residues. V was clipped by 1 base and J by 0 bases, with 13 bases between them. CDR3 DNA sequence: TGTGCCAGCAGCGTAAAAACAGGACAAAACCAAGAGACCCAGTACTTC. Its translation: CASSVKTGQNQETQYF.

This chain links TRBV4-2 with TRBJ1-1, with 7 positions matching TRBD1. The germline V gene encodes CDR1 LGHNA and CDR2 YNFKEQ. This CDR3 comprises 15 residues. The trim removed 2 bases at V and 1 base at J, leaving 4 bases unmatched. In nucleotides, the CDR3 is TGTGCCAGCAGCCAACCGGGACAGCCGAACACTGAAGCTTTCTTT. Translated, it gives CASSQPGQPNTEAFF.

CDR3 sequence reads: CASSVAVGVNTEAFF. The DNA of the CDR3 is TGTGCCAGCAGCGTAGCTGTAGGGGTGAACACTGAAGCTTTCTTT. The chain uses TRBV9 and TRBJ1-1, with a possible D match to TRBD1 (5 bases). Trimming cost V 0 bases and J 0 bases, with 9 bases left between them. The CDR3 is 15 amino acids. CDR1 and CDR2 (germline): SGDLS, YYNGEE.

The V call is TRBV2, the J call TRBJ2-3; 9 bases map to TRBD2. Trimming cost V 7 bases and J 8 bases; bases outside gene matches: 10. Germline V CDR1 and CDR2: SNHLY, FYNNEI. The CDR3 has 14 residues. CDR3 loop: CASTASGNTGTQYF. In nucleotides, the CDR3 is TGTGCCAGCACGGCTAGCGGGAACACCGGTACGCAGTATTTT.

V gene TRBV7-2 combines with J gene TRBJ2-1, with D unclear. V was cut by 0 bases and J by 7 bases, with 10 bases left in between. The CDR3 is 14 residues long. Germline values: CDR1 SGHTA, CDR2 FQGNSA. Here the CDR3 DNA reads TGTGCCAGCAGCTTAGCTCAGGAAGGGAATGAGCAGTTCTTC. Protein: CASSLAQEGNEQFF.